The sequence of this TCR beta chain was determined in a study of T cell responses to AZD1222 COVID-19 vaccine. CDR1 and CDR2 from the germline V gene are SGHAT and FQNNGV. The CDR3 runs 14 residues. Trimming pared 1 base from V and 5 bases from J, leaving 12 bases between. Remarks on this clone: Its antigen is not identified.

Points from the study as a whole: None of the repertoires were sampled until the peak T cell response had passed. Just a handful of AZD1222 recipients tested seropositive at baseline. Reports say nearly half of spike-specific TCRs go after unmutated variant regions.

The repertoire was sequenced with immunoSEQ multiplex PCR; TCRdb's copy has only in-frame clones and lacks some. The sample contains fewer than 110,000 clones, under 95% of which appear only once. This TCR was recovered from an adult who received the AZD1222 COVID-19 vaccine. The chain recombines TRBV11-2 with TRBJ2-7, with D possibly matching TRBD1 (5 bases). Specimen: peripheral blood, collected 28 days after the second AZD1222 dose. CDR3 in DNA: TGTGCCAGCAGCTTAGCGCAGGGTTTCCACGAGCAGTACTTC. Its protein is CASSLAQGFHEQYF.